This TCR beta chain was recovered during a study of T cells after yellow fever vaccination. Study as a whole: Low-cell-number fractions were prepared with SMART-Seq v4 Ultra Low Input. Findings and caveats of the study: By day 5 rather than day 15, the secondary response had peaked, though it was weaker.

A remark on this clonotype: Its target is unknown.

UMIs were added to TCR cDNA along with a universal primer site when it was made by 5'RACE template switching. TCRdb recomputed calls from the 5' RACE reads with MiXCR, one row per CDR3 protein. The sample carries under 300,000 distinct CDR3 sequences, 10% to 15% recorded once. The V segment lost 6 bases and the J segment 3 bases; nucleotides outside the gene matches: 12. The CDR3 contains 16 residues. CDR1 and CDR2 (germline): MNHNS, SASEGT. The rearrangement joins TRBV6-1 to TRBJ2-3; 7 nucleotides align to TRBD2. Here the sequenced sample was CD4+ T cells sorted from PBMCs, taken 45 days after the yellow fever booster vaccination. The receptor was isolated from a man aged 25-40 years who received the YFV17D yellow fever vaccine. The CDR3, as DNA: TGTGCCAGCAGATCTAAGCGGGAAGTGGGGACAGATACGCAGTATTTT. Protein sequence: CASRSKREVGTDTQYF.